Listed below are T cell receptor beta chains from one sample, sequenced in a study of blood T cell repertoires in COVID-19. Using immunoSEQ multiplex PCR, the repertoire was profiled, and TCRdb retains in-frame clones only, with some absent. The table records about 30,000 clones, 68% of them present only once. Sequenced material: peripheral blood. The receptors here all came from a human donor in a cohort sampled during active COVID-19. Both conserved end residues are part of each CDR3. The D gene is left open where the match is weak. Clone size is given for some rows only: seen once, a few or many times, or a class if the clone is expanded.

abundance	v_gene	d_gene	j_gene	CDR3aa	CDR3nt
once	TRBV15	TRBD1	TRBJ2-7	CATSRDPQGAYEQYF	TGTGCCACCAGCAGAGACCCACAGGGGGCCTACGAGCAGTACTTC
NA	TRBV2	NA	TRBJ1-1	CASSASGFTEAFF	TGTGCCAGCAGTGCTTCGGGGTTCACTGAAGCTTTCTTT
once	TRBV14	TRBD1	TRBJ1-2	CASSPGTGRGYTF	TGTGCCAGCAGCCCTGGGACAGGGCGAGGCTACACCTTC
NA	TRBV19	NA	TRBJ1-2	CASTSSDSNYGYTF	TGTGCCAGTACCAGCTCGGACAGCAACTATGGCTACACCTTC
few	TRBV4-1	TRBD2	TRBJ2-1	CASSQGPSGSYYNEQFF	TGCGCCAGCAGCCAAGGTCCTAGCGGGAGCTACTACAATGAGCAGTTCTTC
NA	TRBV13	NA	TRBJ1-1	CASSQTAGLMNTEAFF	TGTGCCAGCAGCCAGACGGCAGGGCTCATGAACACTGAAGCTTTCTTT
NA	TRBV14	NA	TRBJ1-2	CASSPDYYGYTF	TGTGCCAGCAGCCCCGACTACTATGGCTACACCTTC
NA	TRBV7-2	TRBD1	TRBJ1-5	CASSPSPYRGSNQPQHF	TGTGCCAGCAGCCCAAGCCCGTACAGGGGGAGCAATCAGCCCCAGCATTTT
NA	TRBV11-2	NA	TRBJ2-5	CASSFPRETQYF	TGTGCCAGCAGCTTCCCCCGGGAGACCCAGTACTTC
NA	TRBV19	TRBD2	TRBJ2-2	CASSIGWLADYANTGELFF	TGTGCCAGTAGTATAGGGTGGCTAGCGGATTACGCGAACACCGGGGAGCTGTTTTTT
NA	TRBV7-2	NA	TRBJ2-1	CASSLSGGPSDEQFF	TGTGCCAGCAGCTTATCGGGGGGCCCGTCCGATGAGCAGTTCTTC
once	TRBV11-1	TRBD2	TRBJ2-1	CASSFSGRRAVEQFF	TGTGCCAGCAGCTTCAGCGGGAGGAGAGCGGTTGAGCAGTTCTTC
NA	TRBV4-2	NA	TRBJ1-1	CASSQDWQSNTEAFF	TGTGCCAGCAGCCAAGATTGGCAATCGAACACTGAAGCTTTCTTT
NA	TRBV28	NA	TRBJ1-5	CASSLDFGNQPQHF	TGTGCCAGCAGTTTAGATTTCGGGAATCAGCCCCAGCATTTT
NA	TRBV7-3	NA	TRBJ2-2	CASSPSRNTGELFF	TGTGCCAGCAGCCCTAGCAGAAACACCGGGGAGCTGTTTTTT
NA	TRBV6-4	NA	TRBJ2-5	CASSRRGGETQYF	TGTGCCAGCAGTAGGCGGGGCGGAGAGACCCAGTACTTC
NA	TRBV6-2/TRBV6-3	TRBD1	TRBJ1-2	CASSGQGYGYTF	TGTGCCAGCAGCGGACAGGGCTATGGCTACACCTTC
NA	TRBV18	TRBD2	TRBJ2-7	CASSPPYGGAFLYEQYF	TGTGCCAGCTCACCACCGTACGGGGGGGCTTTTCTGTACGAGCAGTACTTC
NA	TRBV11-1	NA	TRBJ2-1	CASSFGLGSYNEQFF	TGTGCCAGCAGCTTTGGTCTAGGATCCTACAATGAGCAGTTCTTC
NA	TRBV30	TRBD2	TRBJ2-5	CAWTGGKIQETQYF	TGTGCCTGGACGGGGGGTAAGATCCAAGAGACCCAGTACTTC
NA	TRBV7-2	NA	TRBJ1-5	CASSLSPQGHSNQPQHF	TGTGCCAGCAGCTTAAGCCCTCAGGGCCATAGCAATCAGCCCCAGCATTTT
NA	TRBV19	TRBD2	TRBJ2-5	CASSSSRGGLLETQYF	TGTGCCAGTAGTTCTAGCCGGGGGGGCCTATTAGAGACCCAGTACTTC
NA	TRBV21-1	NA	TRBJ2-4	CASRSEPGQGNIQYF	TGTGCCAGCAGAAGCGAACCGGGACAGGGAAACATTCAGTACTTC
NA	TRBV5-1	NA	TRBJ1-1	CASSLDVLSTEAFF	TGCGCCAGCAGCTTGGACGTTCTGAGCACTGAAGCTTTCTTT
NA	TRBV21-1	NA	TRBJ1-5	CASSKGTRSNQPQHF	TGTGCCAGCAGCAAAGGGACAAGGAGCAATCAGCCCCAGCATTTT
NA	TRBV2	TRBD1	TRBJ1-4	CASGSEGAREKLFF	TGTGCCAGCGGCTCGGAGGGGGCGCGCGAAAAACTGTTTTTT
few	TRBV9	NA	TRBJ2-7	CASNNPPTSYEQYF	TGTGCCAGCAATAATCCCCCTACCTCCTACGAGCAGTACTTC
once	TRBV7-2	NA	TRBJ2-1	CASSPLSLSYNEQFF	TGTGCCAGCAGCCCCCTCAGTCTCTCCTACAATGAGCAGTTCTTC
NA	TRBV27	TRBD1	TRBJ2-7	CASSPDRGSYEQYF	TGTGCCAGCAGTCCGGACAGGGGATCCTACGAGCAGTACTTC
NA	TRBV11-2	TRBD1	TRBJ2-7	CASSSFWTGYEQYF	TGTGCCAGCAGCAGTTTCTGGACAGGATACGAGCAGTACTTC
NA	TRBV6-5	NA	TRBJ2-1	CASRQSHRSHEQFF	TGTGCCAGCAGACAGTCCCATCGAAGCCATGAGCAGTTCTTC
few	TRBV12-5	TRBD1	TRBJ1-1	CASGQGTGLNTEAFF	TGTGCTAGTGGCCAGGGGACAGGGCTGAACACTGAAGCTTTCTTT
few	TRBV5-1	NA	TRBJ2-3	CASSFSSTDTQYF	TGCGCCAGCAGCTTCAGTAGCACAGATACGCAGTATTTT
once	TRBV7-2	TRBD1	TRBJ1-2	CASSWTGGDYGYTF	TGTGCCAGCAGCTGGACAGGGGGGGACTATGGCTACACCTTC
NA	TRBV6-6	TRBD1	TRBJ1-4	CASSYSGQGNEKLFF	TGTGCCAGCAGTTACTCTGGACAGGGCAATGAAAAACTGTTTTTT
once	TRBV4-1	NA	TRBJ2-1	CASSVIASSYNEQFF	TGCGCCAGCAGCGTCATAGCGAGTTCCTACAATGAGCAGTTCTTC
few	TRBV28	TRBD1	TRBJ2-7	CASSFIGTAYEQYF	TGTGCCAGCAGTTTTATCGGGACAGCCTACGAGCAGTACTTC
NA	TRBV7-9	NA	TRBJ2-5	CASSLALGDLETQYF	TGTGCCAGCAGCTTAGCTCTGGGGGACTTAGAGACCCAGTACTTC
NA	TRBV4-1	NA	TRBJ1-2	CASSQDSTGYYGYTF	TGCGCCAGCAGCCAAGATTCAACAGGCTACTATGGCTACACCTTC
NA	TRBV11-3	NA	TRBJ2-2	CASSFNAGELFF	TGTGCCAGCAGCTTTAATGCCGGGGAGCTGTTTTTT
NA	TRBV11-2	NA	TRBJ2-7	CASSLLGVRMISYEQYF	TGTGCCAGCAGCCTTCTTGGAGTGCGGATGATCTCCTACGAGCAGTACTTC
NA	TRBV5-4	NA	TRBJ2-5	CASSLIGQETQYF	TGTGCCAGCAGCTTGATCGGGCAAGAGACCCAGTACTTC
few	TRBV2	TRBD2	TRBJ2-3	CASSESGLGGDTQYF	TGTGCCAGCAGTGAATCGGGACTAGGAGGAGATACGCAGTATTTT
NA	TRBV2	TRBD1	TRBJ1-1	CASRDRSNTEAFF	TGTGCCAGCAGGGACAGGTCTAACACTGAAGCTTTCTTT
NA	TRBV11-2	NA	TRBJ2-1	CASSLDPGDEQFF	TGTGCCAGCAGCTTAGATCCCGGGGATGAGCAGTTCTTC
NA	TRBV4-1	NA	TRBJ2-4	CASSQETGTKNIQYF	TGCGCCAGCAGCCAAGAAACAGGGACCAAAAACATTCAGTACTTC
NA	TRBV5-4	TRBD1	TRBJ1-5	CASSADRGGQPQHF	TGTGCCAGCAGCGCCGACAGGGGAGGACAGCCCCAGCATTTT
few	TRBV13	TRBD2	TRBJ2-1	CASSSRVAGGASYNEQFF	TGTGCCAGCAGCTCCCGGGTAGCGGGAGGGGCCTCCTACAATGAGCAGTTCTTC
NA	TRBV7-2	NA	TRBJ2-4	CASSRDSNQPNIQYF	TGTGCCAGCAGCCGCGACAGTAATCAACCAAACATTCAGTACTTC
NA	TRBV27	NA	TRBJ2-7	CASSWAPRGFYEQYF	TGTGCCAGCAGTTGGGCTCCAAGGGGGTTCTACGAGCAGTACTTC
NA	TRBV2	TRBD1	TRBJ1-1	CASSARQGGLNTEAFF	TGTGCCAGCAGTGCCAGACAGGGAGGCCTGAACACTGAAGCTTTCTTT
NA	TRBV19	TRBD1	TRBJ2-1	CASSTTGGLGQFF	TGTGCCAGTAGTACCACAGGGGGCTTAGGGCAGTTCTTC
NA	TRBV7-2	NA	TRBJ1-1	CASSSILVLGAFF	TGTGCCAGCAGCTCGATTTTGGTCCTAGGAGCTTTCTTT
NA	TRBV7-2	NA	TRBJ2-5	CASNTWRDQMAQYF	TGTGCCAGCAACACCTGGAGGGATCAGATGGCCCAGTACTTC
NA	TRBV6-1	TRBD1	TRBJ2-2	CASSERGGANTGELFF	TGTGCCAGCAGTGAACGAGGGGGCGCGAACACCGGGGAGCTGTTTTTT
few	TRBV4-1	NA	TRBJ1-2	CASSQESGRGYTF	TGCGCCAGCAGCCAAGAGTCAGGTCGGGGCTACACCTTC
NA	TRBV30	TRBD1	TRBJ1-3	CAWVTGNTIYF	TGTGCCTGGGTGACAGGGAACACCATATATTTT
NA	TRBV7-9	NA	TRBJ2-1	CASTRLASSYNEQFF	TGTGCCAGCACCAGACTGGCAAGCTCCTACAATGAGCAGTTCTTC
few	TRBV10-3	NA	TRBJ1-5	CAISLEGGNQPQHF	TGTGCCATCAGTCTCGAGGGGGGGAATCAGCCCCAGCATTTT